This T cell receptor (beta chain) comes out of a study of blood T cell repertoires in COVID-19. As for the study in general: Samples taken during acute and convalescent COVID-19 were collected in the United States, Italy and Spain.

Per the germline V gene, CDR1 is SGHTA and CDR2 is FQGTGA. CDR3 size: 15 residues. Trimming cost V 4 bases and J 4 bases, with 14 bases left between them. How the authors handled the data: Reference gene primer amplification in the assay estimated nucleated cell counts. Here immunoSEQ multiplex PCR was the method, and the copy in TCRdb shows in-frame clones only, minus some. The V and J calls and the clone size are those of that table, but D and trimming were determined from the DNA. Among approximately 400,000 clones listed, around 87% were seen once. Across 20 to 25 US areas, participants ranged in age from roughly 18 to 95 years.

The sequenced sample was PBMCs or T cells enriched from blood (not recorded which). The rearrangement links TRBV7-3 to TRBJ2-1; the D gene is possibly TRBD2 (7 bases). The clonotype was recovered from a man under 40 who had recovered from COVID-19. CDR3: CASSSDGGTYNEQFF. Written as DNA, the CDR3 is TGTGCCAGCAGCTCAGACGGGGGGACATACAATGAGCAGTTCTTC. The full variable domain, rest sourced from reference TRBV7-3 and TRBJ2-1, is GAGVSQTPSNKVTEKGKYVELRCDPISGHTALYWYRQSLGQGPEFLIYFQGTGAADDSGLPNDRFFAVRPEGSVSTLKIQRTERGDSAVYLCASSSDGGTYNEQFFGPGTRLTVL.